The 3 T cell receptor beta chains presented below share a single source sample, sequenced in a study of blood T cell repertoires in COVID-19. Here immunoSEQ multiplex PCR was the method, and the copy in TCRdb shows in-frame clones only, minus some. The sample holds around 140,000 clones, around 86% seen once. Specimen: PBMCs or T cells enriched from blood (not recorded which). All receptors come from a man aged 50 to 59 who had recovered from COVID-19.

The gene calls are TRBV5-6 and TRBJ1-2, with 7 nucleotides matching TRBD1. Germline lookup yields CDR1 SGHDT and CDR2 YYEEEE. CDR3 size: 13 residues. V lost 6 bases and J lost 4; bases outside the gene matches: 6. In DNA form, the CDR3 reads TGTGCCAGCATGATGACAGGGACCTATGGCTACACCTTC. Protein product: CASMMTGTYGYTF.

J is TRBJ2-3 and V is TRBV6-1; D call uncertain. The CDR3 loop spans 13 amino acids. The germline CDR1 and CDR2 sequences are MNHNS and SASEGT. Trimming removed 3 bases from V and 5 bases from J, with 9 bases in between. The chain's CDR3 is CASSERVGDTQYF. The CDR3 bases are TGTGCCAGCAGTGAGCGCGTCGGAGATACGCAGTATTTT.

V and J are TRBV9 and TRBJ2-3, with TRBD2 matching over 8 bases. The CDR3 sequence is 15 residues long. Germline CDR1 is SGDLS and CDR2 is YYNGEE. Germline trimming cut 2 bases from V and 1 base from J; bases unmatched to any gene: 3. CDR3: CASSVRREGTDTQYF. CDR3 sequence (DNA): TGTGCCAGCAGCGTCAGGCGGGAGGGCACAGATACGCAGTATTTT.